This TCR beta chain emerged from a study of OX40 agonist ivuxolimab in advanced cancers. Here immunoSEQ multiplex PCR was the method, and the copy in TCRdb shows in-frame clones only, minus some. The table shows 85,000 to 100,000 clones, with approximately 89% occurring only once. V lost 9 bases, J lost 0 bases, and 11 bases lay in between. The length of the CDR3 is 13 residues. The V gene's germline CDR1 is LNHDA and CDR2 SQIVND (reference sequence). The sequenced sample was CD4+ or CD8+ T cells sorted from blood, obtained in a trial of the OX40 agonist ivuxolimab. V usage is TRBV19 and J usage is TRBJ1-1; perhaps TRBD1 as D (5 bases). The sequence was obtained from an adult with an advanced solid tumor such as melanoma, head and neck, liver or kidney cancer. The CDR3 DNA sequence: TGTGCCAGCGGGGAACAGGTGAACACTGAAGCTTTCTTT. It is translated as CASGEQVNTEAFF.